The TCR beta chain under discussion was sequenced for a study of human T cells and chemical hapten exposure. Deletions cut 0 bases from V and 6 bases from J, with 11 bases between. The CDR3 consists of 14 residues. In germline, CDR1 is SGHAT, CDR2 FQNNGV. TCRdb independently ran MiXCR on the RACE reads; one entry per CDR3 protein. Altogether tens of thousands of distinct CDR3 sequences are present, less than 11% being singletons, with the ten largest covering around 4.7%. This clonotype came up a few times. The target antigen is unknown. Study outcomes and limitations: With regard to DPC sensitization, TCRs above 1 in 1000 frequency did not change.

The time point was: patch test 2, 6 weeks after DPC sensitization. Regarding treatment: therapeutic diphenylcyclopropenone sensitization with weekly scalp DPC. The chain couples TRBV11-2 to TRBJ1-2; no reliable D call. This receptor was obtained from a woman in her forties or fifties with alopecia areata. Some clones in this sample may be carry-over from other donors' samples. The material sequenced was whole blood, taken in connection with sensitization to the hapten diphenylcyclopropenone (DPC). This CDR3 reads CASSLEFSANGYTF. CDR3 coding DNA: TGTGCCAGCAGCTTAGAATTTTCCGCCAATGGCTACACCTTC. Supplemented by reference TRBV11-2 and TRBJ1-2, the full variable domain reads EAGVAQSPRYKIIEKRQSVAFWCNPISGHATLYWYQQILGQGPKLLIQFQNNGVVDDSQLPKDRFSAERLKGVDSTLKIQPAKLEDSAVYLCASSLEFSANGYTFGSGTRLTVV.